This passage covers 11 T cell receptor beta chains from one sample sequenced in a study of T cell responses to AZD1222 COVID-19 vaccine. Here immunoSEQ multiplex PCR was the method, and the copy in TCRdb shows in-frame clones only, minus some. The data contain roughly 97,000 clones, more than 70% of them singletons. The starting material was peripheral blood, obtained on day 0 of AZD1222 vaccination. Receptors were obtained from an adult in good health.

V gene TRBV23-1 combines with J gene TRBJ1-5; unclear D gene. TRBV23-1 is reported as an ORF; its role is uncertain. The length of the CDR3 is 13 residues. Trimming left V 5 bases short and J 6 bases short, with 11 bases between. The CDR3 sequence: CASSGIRAQPQHF. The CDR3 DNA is TGCGCCAGCAGTGGGATCCGGGCTCAGCCCCAGCATTTT.

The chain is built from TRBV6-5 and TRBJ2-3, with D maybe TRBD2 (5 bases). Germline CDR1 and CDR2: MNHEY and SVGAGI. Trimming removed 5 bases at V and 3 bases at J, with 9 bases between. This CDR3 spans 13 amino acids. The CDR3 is CASSPPGTDTQYF. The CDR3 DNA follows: TGTGCCAGCAGTCCTCCGGGGACAGATACGCAGTATTTT.

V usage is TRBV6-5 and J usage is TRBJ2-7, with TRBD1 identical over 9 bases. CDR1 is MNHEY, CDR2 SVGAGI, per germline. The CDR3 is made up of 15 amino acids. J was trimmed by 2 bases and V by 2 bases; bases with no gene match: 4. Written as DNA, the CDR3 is TGTGCCAGCAGTTACCAAGGGACAGGGACCTACGAGCAGTACTTC. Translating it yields CASSYQGTGTYEQYF.

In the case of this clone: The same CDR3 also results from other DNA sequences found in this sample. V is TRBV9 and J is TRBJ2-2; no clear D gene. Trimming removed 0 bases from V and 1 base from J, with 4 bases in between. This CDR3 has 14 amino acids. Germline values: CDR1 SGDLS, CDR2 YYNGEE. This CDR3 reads CASSVGGNTGELFF. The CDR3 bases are TGTGCCAGCAGCGTAGGAGGGAACACCGGGGAGCTGTTTTTT.

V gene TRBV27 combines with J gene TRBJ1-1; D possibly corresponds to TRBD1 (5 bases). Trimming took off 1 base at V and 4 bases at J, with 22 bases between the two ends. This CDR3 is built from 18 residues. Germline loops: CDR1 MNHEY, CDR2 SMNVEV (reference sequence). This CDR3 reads CASSLWGGTIWSGTEAFF. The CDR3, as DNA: TGTGCCAGCAGTTTATGGGGGGGGACTATCTGGTCGGGCACTGAAGCTTTCTTT.

In DNA, the CDR3 is TGTGCCAGCAGTTACCGGCGGGGGGGCCTCACAGATACGCAGTATTTT. This encodes CASSYRRGGLTDTQYF. The chain employs TRBV6-6 and TRBJ2-3, with 9 bases lining up with TRBD2. The J segment lost 2 bases and the V segment lost 2 bases, leaving 5 bases of the junction unmatched. The CDR3 is made up of 16 amino acids. Germline V CDR1 and CDR2: MNHNY, SVGAGI (reference sequence).

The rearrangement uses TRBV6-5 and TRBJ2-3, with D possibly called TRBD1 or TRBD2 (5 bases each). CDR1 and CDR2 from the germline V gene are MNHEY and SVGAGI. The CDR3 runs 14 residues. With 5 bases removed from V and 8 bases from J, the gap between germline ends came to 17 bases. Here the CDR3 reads CASSPGTAGLTQYF. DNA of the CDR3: TGTGCCAGCAGTCCCGGGACGGCCGGCCTTACGCAGTATTTT.

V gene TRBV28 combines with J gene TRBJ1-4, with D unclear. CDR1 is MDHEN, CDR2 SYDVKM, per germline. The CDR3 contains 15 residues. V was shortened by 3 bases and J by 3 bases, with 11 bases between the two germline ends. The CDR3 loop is CASSFVLPANEKLFF. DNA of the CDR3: TGTGCCAGCAGTTTTGTGCTTCCGGCTAATGAAAAACTGTTTTTT.

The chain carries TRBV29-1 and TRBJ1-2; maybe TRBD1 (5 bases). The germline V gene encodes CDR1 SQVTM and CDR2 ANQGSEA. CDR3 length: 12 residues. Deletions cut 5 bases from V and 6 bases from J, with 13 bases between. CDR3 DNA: TGCAGCGTTTTGACAGCGAGAGATGGCTACACCTTC. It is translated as CSVLTARDGYTF.

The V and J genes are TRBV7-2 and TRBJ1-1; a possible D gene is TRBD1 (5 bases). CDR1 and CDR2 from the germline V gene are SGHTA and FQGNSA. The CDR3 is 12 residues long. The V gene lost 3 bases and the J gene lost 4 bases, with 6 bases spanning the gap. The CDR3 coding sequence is TGTGCCAGCAGCTTCAGGGTCACTGAAGCTTTCTTT. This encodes CASSFRVTEAFF.

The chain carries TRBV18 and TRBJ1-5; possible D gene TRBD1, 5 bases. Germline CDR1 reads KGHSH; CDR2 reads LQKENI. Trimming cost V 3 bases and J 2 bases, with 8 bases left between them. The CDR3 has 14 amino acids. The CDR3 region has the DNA TGTGCCAGCTCACCGGGGGTGGGCAATCAGCCCCAGCATTTT. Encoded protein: CASSPGVGNQPQHF.